These T cell receptor beta chains were read from a single sample in a study of a mutant IDH1 vaccine in newly diagnosed glioma. For these TCRs, the target antigens are not known. Some clones are missing from TCRdb's copy, which holds only in-frame ones; the method was immunoSEQ multiplex PCR. The table shows more than 50,000 clones, with roughly 80% occurring only once. The source material was PBMCs, sampled from a glioma patient whose treatment included an IDH1 peptide vaccine. The receptors derive from a middle-aged man with glioma. The CDR3 runs from the conserved cysteine through the conserved F or W. Each record gives: CDR3 protein, CDR3 DNA, J gene, V gene, D gene, clone size, CDR3 length. D genes are given only for firm matches. Size values are once, few and many counts, or a class for expanded clones, and some rows have none.

CASSFGQPDEKLFF | TGTGCCAGCAGTTTCGGACAGCCGGATGAAAAACTGTTTTTT | TRBJ1-4 | TRBV27 | - | - | 14
CASSLVFRTSTDTQYF | TGTGCCAGCAGCTTGGTTTTTAGAACTAGCACAGATACGCAGTATTTT | TRBJ2-3 | TRBV5-5 | - | - | 16
CASSVGGAVFSEQYF | TGTGCCAGCAGCGTCGGGGGGGCGGTGTTTTCCGAGCAGTACTTC | TRBJ2-7 | TRBV7-9 | TRBD2 | - | 15
CASSYSEALTDGYTF | TGTGCCAGCAGTTACTCTGAGGCCCTCACGGATGGCTACACCTTC | TRBJ1-2 | TRBV6-5 | - | - | 15
CASSLLGTGDNEQFF | TGTGCCAGCAGCCTCCTCGGGACGGGAGACAATGAGCAGTTCTTC | TRBJ2-1 | TRBV7-2 | - | - | 15
CASSVEGASEAFF | TGTGCCAGCAGCGTAGAGGGGGCTTCTGAAGCTTTCTTT | TRBJ1-1 | TRBV9 | TRBD1 | - | 13
CAIGPSGRETQYF | TGTGCCATCGGGCCTAGCGGGCGGGAGACCCAGTACTTC | TRBJ2-5 | TRBV10-3 | TRBD2 | - | 13
CASSSSTSGGEETQYF | - | TRBJ2-5 | TRBV28 | - | - | 16
CASSAPRLAAWHEQFF | TGTGCCAGCAGCGCCCCCAGACTAGCGGCCTGGCATGAGCAGTTCTTC | TRBJ2-1 | TRBV9 | TRBD2 | - | 16
CASSADIGAFF | TGTGCCAGCAGCGCGGACATTGGCGCTTTCTTT | TRBJ1-1 | TRBV6-1 | - | - | 11
CASNLGGTGLVDEQYF | TGTGCCAGCAACCTAGGGGGAACGGGACTAGTCGACGAGCAGTACTTC | TRBJ2-7 | TRBV7-2 | TRBD2 | - | 16
CASSPQGGSYYGYTF | TGTGCCAGCAGCCCCCAGGGGGGTAGCTACTATGGCTACACCTTC | TRBJ1-2 | TRBV7-3 | TRBD1 | few | 15
CASSQFTTGSTDTQYF | TGTGCCAGCAGCCAATTTACGACAGGGAGCACAGATACGCAGTATTTT | TRBJ2-3 | TRBV7-9 | TRBD1 | - | 16
CASSLYGGGGTQYF | TGTGCCAGCAGTTTATATGGGGGAGGAGGTACGCAGTATTTT | TRBJ2-3 | TRBV27 | - | - | 14
CASSQATGTTRGSYEQYF | TGCGCCAGCAGCCAAGCCACCGGGACGACCCGAGGCTCCTACGAGCAGTACTTC | TRBJ2-7 | TRBV4-3 | - | - | 18
CASTFTTSGKNNEQFF | TGTGCCAGCACCTTCACGACTAGCGGGAAAAACAATGAGCAGTTCTTC | TRBJ2-1 | TRBV6-6 | TRBD2 | - | 16
CASSLRDSNSPLHF | TGTGCCAGCAGCTTAAGGGACTCCAATTCACCCCTCCACTTT | TRBJ1-6 | TRBV11-2 | - | - | 14
CASSQDQKQGSGYTF | TGTGCCAGCAGCCAAGATCAGAAACAGGGGTCTGGCTACACCTTC | TRBJ1-2 | TRBV14 | TRBD1 | few | 15
CASSFAGNSDTEAFF | TGTGCCAGCAGCTTCGCAGGGAATTCGGACACTGAAGCTTTCTTT | TRBJ1-1 | TRBV5-4 | - | - | 15
CAISEGTGQGIRTNYGYTF | TGTGCCATCAGTGAAGGGACGGGGCAGGGGATTCGAACTAACTATGGCTACACCTTC | TRBJ1-2 | TRBV10-3 | - | - | 19
CASSRTANTGELFF | TGTGCCAGCTCTCGGACAGCGAACACCGGGGAGCTGTTTTTT | TRBJ2-2 | TRBV6-4 | - | - | 14
CASGRDRFYEQYF | TGTGCCAGCGGCCGGGACAGATTCTACGAGCAGTACTTC | TRBJ2-7 | TRBV11-2 | TRBD1 | - | 13
CSVEDPGTDRTANEKLFF | TGCAGCGTTGAAGATCCCGGGACCGACAGAACCGCTAATGAAAAACTGTTTTTT | TRBJ1-4 | TRBV29-1 | - | - | 18
CASSPRALSPLHF | TGTGCCAGCAGCCCTCGGGCCCTTTCACCCCTCCACTTT | TRBJ1-6 | TRBV7-2 | - | - | 13
CATSRDRGSGAQETQYF | TGTGCCACCAGCAGAGATCGCGGTAGCGGGGCTCAAGAGACCCAGTACTTC | TRBJ2-5 | TRBV15 | TRBD2 | - | 17
CASSQDGRGAGNTIYF | TGCGCCAGCAGCCAAGACGGCAGGGGTGCTGGAAACACCATATATTTT | TRBJ1-3 | TRBV4-3 | - | - | 16
CSVSRDRNYEQYF | TGCAGCGTTTCCAGGGACAGGAACTACGAGCAGTACTTC | TRBJ2-7 | TRBV29-1 | TRBD1 | - | 13
CAWSLRGTAGGEETQYF | TGTGCCTGGAGCCTAAGGGGTACAGCGGGGGGAGAAGAGACCCAGTACTTC | TRBJ2-5 | TRBV30 | TRBD2 | - | 17
CASNEGGNGELFF | TGTGCCAGCAATGAAGGGGGCAACGGGGAGCTGTTTTTT | TRBJ2-2 | TRBV28 | TRBD1 | - | 13